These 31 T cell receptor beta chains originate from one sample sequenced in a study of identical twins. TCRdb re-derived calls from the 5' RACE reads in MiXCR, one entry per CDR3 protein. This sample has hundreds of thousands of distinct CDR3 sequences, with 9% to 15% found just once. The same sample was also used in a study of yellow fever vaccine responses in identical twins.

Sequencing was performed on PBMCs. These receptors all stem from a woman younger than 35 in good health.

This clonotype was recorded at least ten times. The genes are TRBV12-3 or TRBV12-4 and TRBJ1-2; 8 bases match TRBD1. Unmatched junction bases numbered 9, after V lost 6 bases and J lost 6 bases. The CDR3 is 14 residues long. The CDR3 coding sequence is TGTGCCAGCAGGGCACCAGGGGGCAACGATGGCTACACCTTC. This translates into CASRAPGGNDGYTF.

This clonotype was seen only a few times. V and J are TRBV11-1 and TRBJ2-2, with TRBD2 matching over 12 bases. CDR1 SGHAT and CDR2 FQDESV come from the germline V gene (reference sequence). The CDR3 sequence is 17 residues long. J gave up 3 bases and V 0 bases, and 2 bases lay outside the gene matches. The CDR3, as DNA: TGTGCCAGCAGCTTAGCTCGGACTAGCGGGGACACCGGGGAGCTGTTTTTT. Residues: CASSLARTSGDTGELFF. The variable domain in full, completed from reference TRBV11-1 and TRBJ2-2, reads EAEVAQSPRYKITEKSQAVAFWCDPISGHATLYWYRQILGQGPELLVQFQDESVVDDSQLPKDRFSAERLKGVDSTLKIQPAELGDSAMYLCASSLARTSGDTGELFFGEGSRLTVL.

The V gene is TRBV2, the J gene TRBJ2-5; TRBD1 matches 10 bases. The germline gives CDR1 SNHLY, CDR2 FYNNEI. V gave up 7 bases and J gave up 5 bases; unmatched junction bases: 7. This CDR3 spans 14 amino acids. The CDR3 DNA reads TGTGCCAGCACCGCCGGACAGGGGGGGGAGACCCAGTACTTC. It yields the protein CASTAGQGGETQYF.

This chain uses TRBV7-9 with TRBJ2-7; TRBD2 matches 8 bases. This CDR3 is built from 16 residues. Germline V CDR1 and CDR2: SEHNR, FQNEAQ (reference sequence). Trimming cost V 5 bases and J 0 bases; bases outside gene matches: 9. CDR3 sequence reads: CASSATSGPSSYEQYF. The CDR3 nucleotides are TGTGCCAGCAGCGCCACTAGCGGTCCGAGCTCCTACGAGCAGTACTTC.

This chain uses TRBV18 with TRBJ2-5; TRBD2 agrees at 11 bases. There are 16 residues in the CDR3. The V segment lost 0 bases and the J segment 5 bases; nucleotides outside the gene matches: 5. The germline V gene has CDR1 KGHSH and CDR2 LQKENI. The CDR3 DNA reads TGTGCCAGCTCACCACCACTAGCGGGAGAGCAGGAGACCCAGTACTTC. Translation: CASSPPLAGEQETQYF.

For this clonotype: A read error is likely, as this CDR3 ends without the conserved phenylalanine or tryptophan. The CDR3 is CASSSETGGYEQYS. In DNA, the CDR3 is TGTGCCAGCAGCTCGGAGACAGGGGGCTACGAGCAGTACTCC. V and J are TRBV7-9 and TRBJ2-7; TRBD1 agrees at 9 bases. CDR3 size: 14 residues. J was trimmed by 3 bases and V by 4 bases; bases with no gene match: 4. Germline loops: CDR1 SEHNR, CDR2 FQNEAQ (reference sequence).

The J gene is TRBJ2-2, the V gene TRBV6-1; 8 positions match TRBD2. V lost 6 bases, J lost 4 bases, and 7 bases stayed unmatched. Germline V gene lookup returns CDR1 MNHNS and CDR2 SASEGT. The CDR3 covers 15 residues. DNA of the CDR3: TGTGCCAGCAGACCGCGGGGGGCAGGCACCGGGGAGCTGTTTTTT. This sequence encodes CASRPRGAGTGELFF.

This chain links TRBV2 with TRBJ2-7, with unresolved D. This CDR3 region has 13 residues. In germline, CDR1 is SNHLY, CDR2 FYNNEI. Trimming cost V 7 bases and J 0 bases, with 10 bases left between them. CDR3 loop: CASTQKLSYEQYF. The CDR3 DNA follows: TGTGCCAGCACCCAGAAGCTCTCCTACGAGCAGTACTTC.

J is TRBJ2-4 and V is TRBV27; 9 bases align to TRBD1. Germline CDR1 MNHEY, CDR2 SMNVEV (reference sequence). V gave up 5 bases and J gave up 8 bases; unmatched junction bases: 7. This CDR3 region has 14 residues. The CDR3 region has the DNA TGTGCCAGCAGTAAACAGGGGGCTAAGGACATTCAGTACTTC. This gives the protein CASSKQGAKDIQYF.

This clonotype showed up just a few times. DNA for the CDR3: TGTGCCAGCAGTCCCCTGGTGGGGGGGGAGCAGTTCTTC. It codes for CASSPLVGGEQFF. V gene TRBV12-3 or TRBV12-4 combines with J gene TRBJ2-1; 7 bases line up with TRBD2. The CDR3 contains 13 residues. V shed 5 bases, J shed 10 bases, and the junction held 8 bases outside the gene matches.

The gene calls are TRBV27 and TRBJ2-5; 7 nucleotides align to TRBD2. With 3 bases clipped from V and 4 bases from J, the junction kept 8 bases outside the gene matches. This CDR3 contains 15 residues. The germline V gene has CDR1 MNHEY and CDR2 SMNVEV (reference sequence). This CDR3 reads CASSFSGEGGETQYF. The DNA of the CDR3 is TGTGCCAGCAGTTTCTCTGGGGAGGGCGGAGAGACCCAGTACTTC.

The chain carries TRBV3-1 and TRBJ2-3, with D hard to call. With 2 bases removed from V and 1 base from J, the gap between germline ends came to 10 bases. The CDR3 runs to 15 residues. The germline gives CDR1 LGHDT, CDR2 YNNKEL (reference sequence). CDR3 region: CASSQSGGGTDTQYF. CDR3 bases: TGTGCCAGCAGCCAATCCGGCGGCGGCACAGATACGCAGTATTTT.

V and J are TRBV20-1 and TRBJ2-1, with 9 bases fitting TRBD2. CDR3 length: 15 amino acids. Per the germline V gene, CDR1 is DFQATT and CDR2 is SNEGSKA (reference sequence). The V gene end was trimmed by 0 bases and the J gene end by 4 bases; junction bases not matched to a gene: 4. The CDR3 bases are TGCAGTGCTAGAGATCTCAGCGGGGGGTACAATGAGCAGTTCTTC. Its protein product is CSARDLSGGYNEQFF.

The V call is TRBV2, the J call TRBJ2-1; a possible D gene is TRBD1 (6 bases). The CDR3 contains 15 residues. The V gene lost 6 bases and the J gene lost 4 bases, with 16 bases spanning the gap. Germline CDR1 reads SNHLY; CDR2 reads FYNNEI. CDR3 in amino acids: CASRDAGERYNEQFF. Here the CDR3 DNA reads TGTGCCAGCAGGGACGCAGGGGAGCGGTACAATGAGCAGTTCTTC.

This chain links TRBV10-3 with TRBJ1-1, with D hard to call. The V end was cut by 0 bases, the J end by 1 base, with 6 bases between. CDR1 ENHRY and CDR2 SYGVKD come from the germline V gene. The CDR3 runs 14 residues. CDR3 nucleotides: TGTGCCATCAGTGAGTCGACGGCGAACACTGAAGCTTTCTTT. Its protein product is CAISESTANTEAFF.

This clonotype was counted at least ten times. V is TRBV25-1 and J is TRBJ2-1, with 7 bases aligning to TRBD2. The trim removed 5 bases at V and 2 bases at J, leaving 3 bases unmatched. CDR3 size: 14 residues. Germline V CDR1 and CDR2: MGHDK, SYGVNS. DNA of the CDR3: TGTGCCAGCAGTACGGGAGGAGCCTACAATGAGCAGTTCTTC. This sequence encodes CASSTGGAYNEQFF.

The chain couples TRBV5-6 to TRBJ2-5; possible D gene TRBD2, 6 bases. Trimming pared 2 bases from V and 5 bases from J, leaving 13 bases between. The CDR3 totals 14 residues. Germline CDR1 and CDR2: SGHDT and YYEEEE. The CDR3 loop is CASSFGGKSETQYF. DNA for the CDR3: TGTGCCAGCAGCTTTGGAGGGAAATCCGAGACCCAGTACTTC.

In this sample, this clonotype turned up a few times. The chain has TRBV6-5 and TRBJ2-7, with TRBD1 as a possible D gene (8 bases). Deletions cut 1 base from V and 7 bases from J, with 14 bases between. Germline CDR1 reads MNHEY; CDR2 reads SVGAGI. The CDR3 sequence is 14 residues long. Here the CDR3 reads CASSYYRGGLEQYF. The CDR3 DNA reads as TGTGCCAGCAGTTACTACAGGGGGGGCTTGGAGCAGTACTTC.

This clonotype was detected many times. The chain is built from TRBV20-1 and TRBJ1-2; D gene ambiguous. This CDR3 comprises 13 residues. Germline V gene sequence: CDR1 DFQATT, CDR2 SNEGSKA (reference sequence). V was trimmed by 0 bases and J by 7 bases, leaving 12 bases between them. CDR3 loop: CSARDQAVGGYTF. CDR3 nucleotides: TGCAGTGCTAGAGATCAGGCAGTCGGTGGCTACACCTTC.

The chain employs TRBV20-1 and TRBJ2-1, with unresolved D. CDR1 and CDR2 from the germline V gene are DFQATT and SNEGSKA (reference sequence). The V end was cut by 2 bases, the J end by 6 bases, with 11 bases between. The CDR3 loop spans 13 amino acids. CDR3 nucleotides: TGCAGTGCTAGAAGGTCGATGGGCAATGAGCAGTTCTTC. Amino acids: CSARRSMGNEQFF.

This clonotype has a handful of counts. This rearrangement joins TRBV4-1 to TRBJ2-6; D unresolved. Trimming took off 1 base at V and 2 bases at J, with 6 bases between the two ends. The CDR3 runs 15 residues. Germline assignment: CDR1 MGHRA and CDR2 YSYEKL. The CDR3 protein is CASSQGGPGANVLTF. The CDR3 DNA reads TGCGCCAGCAGCCAAGGAGGACCTGGGGCCAACGTCCTGACTTTC.

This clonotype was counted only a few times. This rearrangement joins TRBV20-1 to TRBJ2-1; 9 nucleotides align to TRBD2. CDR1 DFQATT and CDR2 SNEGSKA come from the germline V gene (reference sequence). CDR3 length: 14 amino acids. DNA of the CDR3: TGCAGCCTCCACATTGGCCTAGCGGGGAATGAGCAGTTCTTC. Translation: CSLHIGLAGNEQFF.

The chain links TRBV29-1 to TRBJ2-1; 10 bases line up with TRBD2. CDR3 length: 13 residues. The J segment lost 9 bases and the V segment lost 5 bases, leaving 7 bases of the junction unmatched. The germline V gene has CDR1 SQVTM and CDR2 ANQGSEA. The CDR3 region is CSVKQREGGEQFF. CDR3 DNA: TGCAGCGTTAAACAGCGGGAGGGTGGTGAGCAGTTCTTC.

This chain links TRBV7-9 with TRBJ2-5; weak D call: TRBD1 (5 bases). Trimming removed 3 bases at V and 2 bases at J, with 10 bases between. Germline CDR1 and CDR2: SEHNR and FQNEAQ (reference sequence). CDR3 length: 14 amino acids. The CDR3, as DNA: TGTGCCAGCAGCTTTGAGACAGCACAAGAGACCCAGTACTTC. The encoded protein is CASSFETAQETQYF.

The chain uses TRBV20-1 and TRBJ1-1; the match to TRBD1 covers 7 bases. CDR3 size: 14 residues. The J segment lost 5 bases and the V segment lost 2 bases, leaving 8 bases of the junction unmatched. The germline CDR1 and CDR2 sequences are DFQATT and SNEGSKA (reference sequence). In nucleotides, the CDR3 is TGCAGTGCTAGACCCCAGACAGGGTTAACTGAAGCTTTCTTT. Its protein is CSARPQTGLTEAFF.

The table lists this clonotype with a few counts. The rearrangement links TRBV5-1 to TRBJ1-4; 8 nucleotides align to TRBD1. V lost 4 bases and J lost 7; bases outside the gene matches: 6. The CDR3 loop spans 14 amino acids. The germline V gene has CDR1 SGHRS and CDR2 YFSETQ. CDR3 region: CASSHGQGSEKLFF. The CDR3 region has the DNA TGCGCCAGCAGCCACGGACAGGGAAGTGAAAAACTGTTTTTT. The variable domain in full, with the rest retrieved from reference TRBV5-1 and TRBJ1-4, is KAGVTQTPRYLIKTRGQQVTLSCSPISGHRSVSWYQQTPGQGLQFLFEYFSETQRNKGNFPGRFSGRQFSNSRSEMNVSTLELGDSALYLCASSHGQGSEKLFFGSGTQLSVL.

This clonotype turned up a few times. DNA for the CDR3: TGTGCCAGCGCCGAGGAAAAACTGTTTTTT. Translated, it gives CASAEEKLFF. The chain combines TRBV25-1 with TRBJ1-4; D gene uncertain. This CDR3 has 10 amino acids. The V end was cut by 8 bases, the J end by 8 bases, with 6 bases between. Germline V gives CDR1 MGHDK, CDR2 SYGVNS.

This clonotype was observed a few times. CDR3 sequence: CASSFPFTGELFF. As DNA, the CDR3 is TGTGCCAGCAGTTTTCCTTTTACCGGGGAGCTGTTTTTT. V usage is TRBV12-3 or TRBV12-4 and J usage is TRBJ2-2; D remains ambiguous. The V end was cut by 3 bases, the J end by 5 bases, with 7 bases between. The CDR3 has 13 amino acids.

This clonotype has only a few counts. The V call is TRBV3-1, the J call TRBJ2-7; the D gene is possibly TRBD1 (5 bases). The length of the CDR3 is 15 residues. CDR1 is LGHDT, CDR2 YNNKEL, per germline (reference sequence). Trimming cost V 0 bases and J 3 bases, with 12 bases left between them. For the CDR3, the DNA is TGTGCCAGCAGCCAAGATCAAGGGGTTTTCTACGAGCAGTACTTC. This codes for CASSQDQGVFYEQYF.

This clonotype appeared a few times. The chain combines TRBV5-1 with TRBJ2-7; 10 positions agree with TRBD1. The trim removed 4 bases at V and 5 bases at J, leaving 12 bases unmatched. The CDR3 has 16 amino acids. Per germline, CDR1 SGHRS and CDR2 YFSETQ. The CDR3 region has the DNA TGCGCCAGCAGCCCGAGGCCGGGACAGGGGACTGACGAGCAGTACTTC. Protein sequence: CASSPRPGQGTDEQYF.

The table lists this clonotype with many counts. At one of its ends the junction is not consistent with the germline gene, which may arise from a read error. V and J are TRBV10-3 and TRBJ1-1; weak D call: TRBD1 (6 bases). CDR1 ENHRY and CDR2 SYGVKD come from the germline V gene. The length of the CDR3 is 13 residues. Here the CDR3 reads CAISGDTNAEAFF. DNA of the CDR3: TGTGCCATCAGTGGGGACACGAACGCTGAAGCTTTCTTT.